This T cell receptor (beta chain) was sequenced for a study of early T cells in non-severe SARS-CoV-2 infection. Study in general: Sequencing of unsorted whole blood was done on bulk RNA, leaving chains unpaired.

The V and J ends lost 6 bases and 4 bases respectively, with 12 bases between them. CDR3 length equals 12 residues. In germline, CDR1 is SQVTM, CDR2 ANQGSEA. Attachment of unique molecular identifiers was made to individual cDNA molecules. TCRdb reprocessed the 5' RACE reads with MiXCR, giving one entry per CDR3 protein. The sample contains roughly 53,000 distinct CDR3 sequences, approximately 10% of which appear only once. Study results and limitations: Comparison of clonotypes with VDJdb favored anti-spike CD8 responses while missing private and CD4 specificities.

This clonotype was seen a handful of times. Its target is not known. This sequence originates from an adult who was a healthcare worker with PCR-confirmed SARS-CoV-2 infection or an uninfected control (not recorded which). The V gene is TRBV29-1, the J gene TRBJ1-1; D is unclear. The sequencing here drew on whole blood, taken at baseline. For the CDR3, the DNA is TGCAGCGTCTCTAATTATGGCACTGAAGCTTTCTTT. Translating gives CSVSNYGTEAFF.